This T cell receptor beta chain was obtained from a study of blood T cells in healthy people across ages. The V end was cut by 7 bases, the J end by 1 base, with 10 bases between. Germline V lookup: CDR1 MNHNS, CDR2 SASEGT. This CDR3 spans 13 amino acids. Points from the study as a whole: Naive T cell percentage showed a strong correlation with the diversity of TCR beta.

Remarks on this clonotype: Its antigen is as yet unknown.

A J-beta primer mix and a sample-barcoded 5' primer were used in a second PCR of about 7 to 12 cycles. TCRdb reanalysed the 5' RACE reads using MiXCR and keeps one entry per CDR3 protein. The sample records some 1.4 million distinct CDR3 sequences, approximately 40% being singletons. Material for sequencing was blood. This TCR came from a woman aged 18-30 years in good health. The gene calls are TRBV6-1 and TRBJ2-5; D is possibly TRBD2 (5 bases). This CDR3 reads CASTQRLQETQYF. In DNA, the CDR3 is TGTGCCAGCACCCAGCGGCTCCAAGAGACCCAGTACTTC.